Included here is one TCR beta chain sequence, with context. The antigen remains unidentified. The table came from immunoSEQ multiplex PCR; TCRdb's copy has only in-frame clones and leaves some out. The sample lists 55,000 to 65,000 clones, less than 95% seen once, with about 0.46% in the top ten. The data belong to a study of OX40 agonist ivuxolimab in advanced cancers. Whole-study findings and limits: There were also nonresponders showing low normalized T-cell clonal expansion.

CDR3 size: 16 residues. With 2 bases removed from V and 1 base from J, the gap between germline ends came to 11 bases. From germline, CDR1 is SEHNR and CDR2 FQNEAQ (reference sequence). The origin of this receptor is an adult with an advanced solid tumor such as melanoma, head and neck, liver or kidney cancer. This chain connects TRBV7-9 to TRBJ2-2; no definite D call. The material sequenced was CD4+ or CD8+ T cells sorted from blood, taken in a trial of the OX40 agonist ivuxolimab. The CDR3 is CASSLTQTRNTGELFF. The DNA of the CDR3 is TGTGCCAGCAGCTTAACCCAGACCAGGAACACCGGGGAGCTGTTTTTT.